The next 32 T cell receptor beta chains were all read from a single sample in a study of blood T cell dynamics during melanoma immunotherapy. As for time point: week 3, after first cycle of checkpoint inhibitor. Profiling relied on immunoSEQ multiplex PCR, and the TCRdb table lists in-frame clones only, not all of them. The repertoire consists of under 11,000 clones, with more than 70% occurring once and the leading ten covering 24%. The source material was blood, sampled from a patient treated with checkpoint blockade. These receptors were taken from a human donor with melanoma.

This clone was detected only once. The CDR3 DNA reads TGTGCCAGCAGCGTAGGGGTAGCGGGGTACAATGAGCAGTTCTTC. Its protein product is CASSVGVAGYNEQFF. This sequence joins TRBV9 and TRBJ2-1, with TRBD2 matching 8 bases. In germline, CDR1 is SGDLS, CDR2 YYNGEE. With 0 bases clipped from V and 4 bases from J, the junction kept 3 bases outside the gene matches. The CDR3 covers 15 residues.

The gene calls are TRBV28 and TRBJ1-1; D not resolved. The CDR3 spans 12 residues. Trimming cost V 4 bases and J 6 bases, with 9 bases left between them. Germline CDR1 reads MDHEN; CDR2 reads SYDVKM. The CDR3 reads CASSSATPEAFF. CDR3 bases: TGTGCCAGCAGTTCCGCGACACCTGAAGCTTTCTTT. The full variable domain, with the rest looked up from reference TRBV28 and TRBJ1-1, is DVKVTQSSRYLVKRTGEKVFLECVQDMDHENMFWYRQDPGLGLRLIYFSYDVKMKEKGDIPEGYSVSREKKERFSLILESASTNQTSMYLCASSSATPEAFFGQGTRLTVV.

The chain has TRBV28 and TRBJ1-5; the D is unclear. The V gene's germline CDR1 is MDHEN and CDR2 SYDVKM. V was pared by 2 bases and J by 6 bases, with 11 bases between. This CDR3 is built from 14 residues. DNA of the CDR3: TGTGCCAGCAGTTTAGGTTATCTGGCTCAGCCCCAGCATTTT. It encodes CASSLGYLAQPQHF.

The J gene is TRBJ1-2, the V gene TRBV7-2; 9 bases line up with TRBD1. J was trimmed by 12 bases and V by 5 bases; bases with no gene match: 7. Germline V CDR1 and CDR2: SGHTA, FQGNSA. The CDR3 runs to 12 residues. The CDR3 region is CASSRQGVGDTF. The CDR3 bases are TGTGCCAGCAGCCGACAGGGGGTGGGGGACACCTTC.

V and J are TRBV5-4 and TRBJ2-3; D is perhaps TRBD1 or TRBD2 (6 bases each). Germline assignment: CDR1 SGHNT and CDR2 YYREEE (reference sequence). The V end lost 4 bases, the J end lost 6 bases, and 15 bases lay between the germline ends. CDR3 length: 14 residues. CDR3 nucleotide sequence: TGTGCCAGCAGCCCCGGGGGCGGTCGGGATACGCAGTATTTT. It specifies CASSPGGGRDTQYF.

The chain carries TRBV6-5 and TRBJ1-2; tentative D call: TRBD1 (5 bases). CDR3 length: 12 amino acids. The V end lost 5 bases, the J end lost 6 bases, and 10 bases lay between the germline ends. Germline V lookup: CDR1 MNHEY, CDR2 SVGAGI. The CDR3 DNA reads as TGTGCCAGCAGTCCCCGGGGGAATGGCTACACCTTC. Its protein product is CASSPRGNGYTF.

The chain links TRBV7-9 to TRBJ1-4, with a possible D match to TRBD1 (6 bases). Germline CDR1 SEHNR, CDR2 FQNEAQ (reference sequence). This CDR3 comprises 16 residues. Trimming removed 5 bases from V and 4 bases from J, with 17 bases in between. In DNA, the CDR3 is TGTGCCAGCAGCCTACCAGACAGGCTACTTAATGAAAAACTGTTTTTT. It specifies CASSLPDRLLNEKLFF.

The chain has TRBV27 and TRBJ2-5; a possible D gene is TRBD2 (7 bases). This CDR3 has 14 residues. The germline gives CDR1 MNHEY, CDR2 SMNVEV (reference sequence). The V and J ends lost 5 bases and 7 bases respectively, with 17 bases between them. In DNA form, the CDR3 reads TGTGCCAGCAGTACCTGGGGGGGGCTGGGGACCCAGTACTTC. Its protein is CASSTWGGLGTQYF.

This clone was detected only once. The chain couples TRBV27 to TRBJ2-7; D is unresolved. V was pared by 2 bases and J by 2 bases, with 7 bases between. The CDR3 is made up of 13 amino acids. Germline CDR1 is MNHEY and CDR2 is SMNVEV (reference sequence). The CDR3 here is CASSLGQPYEQYF. Here the CDR3 DNA reads TGTGCCAGCAGTTTAGGGCAGCCCTACGAGCAGTACTTC.

The chain joins TRBV15 to TRBJ2-7; 9 bases are a match to TRBD1. V lost 0 bases to trimming and J lost 4 bases; unmatched junction nucleotides: 4. CDR3 length: 15 residues. From germline, CDR1 is LNHNV and CDR2 YYDKDF (reference sequence). DNA of the CDR3: TGTGCCACCAGCAGAGACACGACAGGGGGGTACGAGCAGTACTTC. It encodes CATSRDTTGGYEQYF.

This clone was recorded a few times. The chain links TRBV4-1 to TRBJ1-4, with 8 bases identical to TRBD1. Germline V gives CDR1 MGHRA, CDR2 YSYEKL. The junction had 9 bases not matched to a gene; V was cut back by 4 bases and J by 8 bases. CDR3 length: 15 residues. The CDR3 sequence is CASSRLGTGGEKLFF. Written as DNA, the CDR3 is TGCGCCAGCAGCCGTCTTGGGACAGGTGGGGAAAAACTGTTTTTT.

The V call is TRBV11-3, the J call TRBJ1-5; no firm D call. V shed 2 bases and J shed 3 bases, with 17 bases lying between them. CDR3 length: 17 amino acids. The V gene's germline CDR1 is SGHNT and CDR2 YENEEA. This CDR3 is CASSLSGSQAINQPQHF. In DNA, the CDR3 is TGTGCCAGCAGCTTATCGGGTAGCCAGGCAATCAATCAGCCCCAGCATTTT.

The chain links TRBV7-2 to TRBJ2-5; D is ambiguous. From germline, CDR1 is SGHTA and CDR2 FQGNSA. CDR3 length: 12 amino acids. V lost 10 bases to trimming and J lost 4 bases, with 13 bases between them. The CDR3 nucleotides are TGTGCCACCCGGGTGAGGCGAGAGACCCAGTACTTC. Residues: CATRVRRETQYF.

The V and J genes are TRBV5-4 and TRBJ2-7, with 14 bases fitting TRBD2. V was clipped by 4 bases and J by 4 bases; unmatched bases: 7. Per germline, CDR1 SGHNT and CDR2 YYREEE (reference sequence). This CDR3 has 16 amino acids. Written as DNA, the CDR3 is TGTGCCAGCAGCGCCGGGACTAGCGGGAGCCCATACGAGCAGTACTTC. Residues: CASSAGTSGSPYEQYF.

The V gene is TRBV5-1, the J gene TRBJ1-1; the D gene is possibly TRBD1 (6 bases). Trimming took 6 bases from V and 5 from J, leaving 23 bases between them. CDR3 length: 16 residues. Germline CDR1 reads SGHRS; CDR2 reads YFSETQ. The CDR3 is CASKNGEGRGDTEAFF. The DNA for the CDR3 is TGCGCCAGCAAAAATGGGGAGGGCAGGGGTGATACTGAAGCTTTCTTT.

The chain has TRBV28 and TRBJ1-4; tentative D call: TRBD1 (5 bases). The CDR3 totals 11 residues. CDR1 and CDR2 (germline): MDHEN, SYDVKM. Trimming left V 3 bases short and J 10 bases short, with 6 bases between. The CDR3 here is CASSFQGKLFF. The CDR3 bases are TGTGCCAGCAGTTTCCAGGGAAAACTGTTTTTT.

CDR3 sequence (DNA): TGTGCCAGCAGCCGCCAGGGGGGTGGAAACACCATATATTTT. It translates to CASSRQGGGNTIYF. This rearrangement joins TRBV7-2 to TRBJ1-3; 7 bases agree with TRBD1. The CDR3 consists of 14 residues. The V and J ends lost 5 bases and 3 bases, in that order; junction bases with no gene match: 4. Germline V gene data show CDR1 as SGHTA and CDR2 as FQGNSA.

The V call is TRBV6-5, the J call TRBJ2-1, with D possibly matching TRBD2 (6 bases). V lost 1 base and J 4 bases, leaving 11 bases between the germline ends. CDR1 and CDR2 from the germline V gene are MNHEY and SVGAGI. This CDR3 has 15 amino acids. DNA for the CDR3: TGTGCCAGCAGTTACTTAGCGGAGGGGTACAATGAGCAGTTCTTC. Residues: CASSYLAEGYNEQFF.

DNA for the CDR3: TGCGCCAGCAGCTTGGGCCGGGGGGGCTTTAGCACAGATACGCAGTATTTT. Amino acid sequence: CASSLGRGGFSTDTQYF. V and J are TRBV5-1 and TRBJ2-3; 8 bases are a match to TRBD2. The CDR3 runs 17 residues. The V segment lost 0 bases and the J segment 0 bases; nucleotides outside the gene matches: 6. CDR1 is SGHRS, CDR2 YFSETQ, per germline.

This rearrangement joins TRBV12-5 to TRBJ1-2; 8 bases fit TRBD1. The CDR3 length is 15 residues. From germline, CDR1 is LGHNT and CDR2 FRNRAP. V shed 7 bases, J shed 2 bases, and the junction held 9 bases outside the gene matches. CDR3 protein: CASARQAGGNYGYTF. The CDR3 nucleotides are TGTGCTAGTGCCCGGCAGGCAGGGGGCAACTATGGCTACACCTTC.

V is TRBV28 and J is TRBJ1-6; perhaps TRBD1 as D (5 bases). CDR3 size: 15 residues. Looked up from germline, CDR1 is MDHEN and CDR2 is SYDVKM. V lost 7 bases and J 8 bases, leaving 18 bases between the germline ends. The CDR3, as DNA: TGTGCCAGCACCCCCTTCGGCAGGGCTGATTCACCCCTCCACTTT. Protein: CASTPFGRADSPLHF. The variable domain in full, with the rest retrieved from reference TRBV28 and TRBJ1-6, is DVKVTQSSRYLVKRTGEKVFLECVQDMDHENMFWYRQDPGLGLRLIYFSYDVKMKEKGDIPEGYSVSREKKERFSLILESASTNQTSMYLCASTPFGRADSPLHFGNGTRLTVT.

A remark on this clone: A read error may produce the germline difference seen at one junction end. The V and J genes are TRBV28 and TRBJ2-1, with 7 positions matching TRBD2. This CDR3 contains 12 residues. The germline V gene encodes CDR1 MDHEN and CDR2 SYDVKM. The chain's CDR3 is CASSSDWGGGLF. The CDR3 coding sequence is TGTGCCAGCAGTTCGGACTGGGGGGGAGGGCTCTTC.

This clone was observed a single time. This chain uses TRBV2 with TRBJ2-3; no clear D gene. Germline CDR1 reads SNHLY; CDR2 reads FYNNEI. The CDR3 spans 14 residues. V was cut by 8 bases and J by 5 bases, with 17 bases left in between. CDR3 amino acids: CASSNRAFEDTQYF. The CDR3 nucleotides read TGTGCCAGCTCAAACCGGGCCTTCGAAGATACGCAGTATTTT.

This clone occurred a few times. The chain links TRBV19 to TRBJ1-4; 9 bases are shared with TRBD1. The CDR3 is 12 amino acids. Germline values: CDR1 LNHDA, CDR2 SQIVND (reference sequence). V shed 5 bases, J shed 12 bases, and the junction held 4 bases outside the gene matches. Here the CDR3 DNA reads TGTGCCAGTAGTCACCGGGACAGGGAACTGTTTTTT. It specifies CASSHRDRELFF.

This sequence joins TRBV28 and TRBJ2-3, with D perhaps TRBD2 (6 bases). This CDR3 comprises 16 residues. CDR1 and CDR2 (germline): MDHEN, SYDVKM. Trimming pared 2 bases from V and 1 base from J, leaving 13 bases between. The CDR3 DNA reads TGTGCCAGCAGTTTACCCGGGACTCCGGGCACAGATACGCAGTATTTT. It yields the protein CASSLPGTPGTDTQYF.

The chain has TRBV7-8 and TRBJ2-6; D gene uncertain. The CDR3 consists of 15 residues. V lost 4 bases to trimming and J lost 4 bases, with 11 bases between them. Germline CDR1 reads SGHVS; CDR2 reads FQNEAQ. The CDR3 DNA follows: TGTGCCAGCAGCTCCAGGCTCGGGGGGGCCAACGTCCTGACTTTC. Translating it yields CASSSRLGGANVLTF. The full variable domain, rest sourced from reference TRBV7-8 and TRBJ2-6, is GAGVSQSPRYKVAKRGQDVALRCDPISGHVSLFWYQQALGQGPEFLTYFQNEAQLDKSGLPSDRFFAERPEGSVSTLKIQRTQQEDSAVYLCASSSRLGGANVLTFGAGSRLTVL.

J is TRBJ1-2 and V is TRBV18; D gene uncertain. V shed 0 bases and J shed 8 bases, with 13 bases lying between them. The CDR3 length is 14 residues. Germline V gives CDR1 KGHSH, CDR2 LQKENI. The CDR3 DNA is TGTGCCAGCTCACCACCCGCCAGGCGCCTCGGCTACACCTTC. It specifies CASSPPARRLGYTF.

The gene calls are TRBV11-2 and TRBJ2-3, with 7 bases that match TRBD2. CDR1 SGHAT and CDR2 FQNNGV come from the germline V gene. The trim removed 6 bases at V and 1 base at J, leaving 7 bases unmatched. The CDR3 covers 15 residues. CDR3 protein: CASSGRAGGTDTQYF. The CDR3 DNA is TGTGCCAGCAGTGGGAGGGCAGGTGGCACAGATACGCAGTATTTT. The entire variable domain, with the rest obtained from reference TRBV11-2 and TRBJ2-3, is as follows: EAGVAQSPRYKIIEKRQSVAFWCNPISGHATLYWYQQILGQGPKLLIQFQNNGVVDDSQLPKDRFSAERLKGVDSTLKIQPAKLEDSAVYLCASSGRAGGTDTQYFGPGTRLTVL.

The chain combines TRBV7-9 with TRBJ2-5; D gene ambiguous. V dropped 5 bases and J dropped 5 bases, with 15 bases sitting between them. The germline V gene has CDR1 SEHNR and CDR2 FQNEAQ (reference sequence). The CDR3 has 14 residues. Here the CDR3 reads CASSPRMGAETQYF. In DNA form, the CDR3 reads TGTGCCAGCAGCCCACGGATGGGCGCGGAGACCCAGTACTTC.

This rearrangement joins TRBV6-1 to TRBJ1-2; the match to TRBD1 covers 10 bases. The germline CDR1 and CDR2 sequences are MNHNS and SASEGT. This CDR3 is 15 amino acids long. V was clipped by 6 bases and J by 3 bases; unmatched bases: 7. In nucleotides, the CDR3 is TGTGCCAGCAGGATACGGGACAGGGGACACTATGGCTACACCTTC. Encoded protein: CASRIRDRGHYGYTF.

This rearrangement joins TRBV6-6 to TRBJ1-3; the D is unclear. This CDR3 contains 11 residues. Germline assignment: CDR1 MNHNY and CDR2 SVGAGI (reference sequence). With 8 bases removed from V and 4 bases from J, the gap between germline ends came to 6 bases. The CDR3 DNA follows: TGTGCCAGCGCGTGGGGAAACACCATATATTTT. Amino acids: CASAWGNTIYF.

V is TRBV2 and J is TRBJ2-2; D is undetermined. V lost 6 bases to trimming and J lost 6 bases, with 14 bases between them. Germline loops: CDR1 SNHLY, CDR2 FYNNEI. The length of the CDR3 is 14 residues. The CDR3, as DNA: TGTGCCAGCAGCCCGGACCTTATGGCCGGGGAGCTGTTTTTT. It yields the protein CASSPDLMAGELFF.